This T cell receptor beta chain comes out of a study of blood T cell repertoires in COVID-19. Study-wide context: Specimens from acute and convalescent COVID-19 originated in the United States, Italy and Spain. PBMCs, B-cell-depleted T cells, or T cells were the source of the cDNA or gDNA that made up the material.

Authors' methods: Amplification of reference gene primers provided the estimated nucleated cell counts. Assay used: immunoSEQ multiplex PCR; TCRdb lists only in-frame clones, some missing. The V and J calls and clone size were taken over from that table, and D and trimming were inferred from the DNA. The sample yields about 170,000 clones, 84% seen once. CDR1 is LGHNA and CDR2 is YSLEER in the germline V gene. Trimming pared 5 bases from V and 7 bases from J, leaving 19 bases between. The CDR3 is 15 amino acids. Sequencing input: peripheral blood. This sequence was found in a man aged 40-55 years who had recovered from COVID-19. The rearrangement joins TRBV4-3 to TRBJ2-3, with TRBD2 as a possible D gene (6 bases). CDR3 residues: CASSGKGPGGNTQYF. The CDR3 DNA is TGCGCCAGCAGCGGGAAGGGCCCCGGCGGGAATACGCAGTATTTT.